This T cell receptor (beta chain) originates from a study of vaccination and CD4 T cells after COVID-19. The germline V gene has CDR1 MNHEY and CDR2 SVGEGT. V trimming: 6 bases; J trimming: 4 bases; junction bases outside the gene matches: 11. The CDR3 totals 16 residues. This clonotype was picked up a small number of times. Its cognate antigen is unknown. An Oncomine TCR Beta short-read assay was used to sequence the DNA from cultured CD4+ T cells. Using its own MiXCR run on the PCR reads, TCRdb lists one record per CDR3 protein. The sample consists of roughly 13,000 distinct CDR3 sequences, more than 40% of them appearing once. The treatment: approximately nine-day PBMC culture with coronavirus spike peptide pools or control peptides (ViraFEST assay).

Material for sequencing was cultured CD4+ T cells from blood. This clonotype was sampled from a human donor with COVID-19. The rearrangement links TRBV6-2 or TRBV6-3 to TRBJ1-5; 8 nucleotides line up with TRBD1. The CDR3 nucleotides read TGTGCCAGCAGACCCCCAGGGGGCGGAGGTAATCAGCCCCAGCATTTT. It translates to CASRPPGGGGNQPQHF.